This is a list of T cell receptor beta chains from one sample in a study of breast tumors, draining lymph nodes, adjacent tissues. Each CDR3 protein is one row after TCRdb ran MiXCR on the multiplex PCR reads. The sample contains about 52,000 distinct CDR3 sequences, around 45% of which appear only once. The sample taken for sequencing was breast tumor tissue. The receptors stem from a female donor with breast cancer. Some clones in this sample may be carry-over from other donors' samples. Both conserved end residues are part of each CDR3. D genes are given only for firm matches. Not all rows give a size; the values are once, few, many and, for expanded clones, a class.

TRBJ2-5,NA,TRBD2,TRBV11-2,14,CASTPGLGVETQYF,TGTGCCAGTACCCCGGGACTAGGGGTCGAGACCCAGTACTTC
TRBJ1-1,NA,NA,TRBV2,14,CASSAGAGATEAFF,TGTGCCAGCAGTGCGGGGGCAGGGGCCACTGAAGCTTTCTTT
TRBJ1-1,NA,NA,TRBV7-8,14,CASSFRTPNTEAFF,TGTGCCAGCAGCTTCAGGACACCCAACACTGAAGCTTTCTTT
TRBJ2-1,many,NA,TRBV30,15,CAWSYGRSSYNEQFF,TGTGCCTGGAGTTATGGACGGAGCTCCTACAATGAGCAGTTCTTC
TRBJ2-5,many,TRBD2,TRBV19,13,CASREAGSETQYF,TGTGCCTCCAGGGAAGCGGGATCGGAGACCCAGTACTTC
TRBJ2-1,NA,TRBD2,TRBV7-9,15,CASSPGLAGHNEQFF,TGTGCCAGCAGCCCAGGACTAGCGGGCCATAATGAGCAGTTCTTC
TRBJ1-2,NA,TRBD1,TRBV7-9,12,CASSLGRDRPNF,TGTGCCAGCAGCTTAGGTCGGGACAGGCCCAACTTC
TRBJ2-7,few,NA,TRBV20-1,16,CSARDKGRGTSYEQYF,TGCAGTGCCCGGGACAAGGGGCGTGGGACCTCCTACGAGCAGTACTTC
TRBJ2-2,many,TRBD2,TRBV5-6,16,CASSFRAGGRTGELFF,TGTGCCAGCAGCTTCAGAGCGGGAGGGCGGACCGGGGAGCTGTTTTTT
TRBJ2-1,many,TRBD2,TRBV2,15,CASSETSGRYNEQFF,TGTGCCAGCAGTGAAACTAGCGGGAGGTACAATGAGCAGTTCTTC
TRBJ2-7,many,TRBD2,TRBV7-9,14,CASSHGTRLYEQYF,TGTGCCAGCAGTCACGGGACTAGATTGTACGAGCAGTACTTC
TRBJ2-7,many,NA,TRBV2,12,CASQQVGTEQYF,TGTGCCAGCCAACAGGTCGGGACCGAGCAGTACTTC
TRBJ2-5,many,TRBD2,TRBV12-3/TRBV12-4,15,CASRRSGSGEETQYF,TGTGCCAGCAGGCGTAGCGGGAGTGGGGAGGAGACCCAGTACTTC
TRBJ2-1,NA,NA,TRBV19,13,CASSIGVNNEQFF,TGTGCCAGTAGTATTGGGGTAAACAATGAGCAGTTCTTC
TRBJ2-4,NA,TRBD1,TRBV7-9,14,CASRPGQGGSIQYF,TGTGCCAGCAGACCCGGACAGGGAGGTAGCATTCAGTACTTC
TRBJ1-1,many,TRBD1,TRBV5-1,16,CASSLRGQPAGTEAFF,TGCGCCAGCAGCTTGAGGGGACAGCCGGCGGGCACTGAAGCTTTCTTT
TRBJ2-1,many,TRBD2,TRBV7-8,14,CASSLGLAGDEQFF,TGTGCCAGCAGCTTAGGGCTAGCGGGAGATGAGCAGTTCTTC
TRBJ2-1,many,NA,TRBV5-8,17,CASSTPAHRTIHNEQFF,TGTGCCAGCAGCACCCCGGCCCATAGGACTATCCACAATGAGCAGTTCTTC
TRBJ2-7,NA,NA,TRBV19,13,CASSKDRSYEQYF,TGTGCCAGTAGTAAGGACAGATCCTACGAGCAGTACTTC
TRBJ2-1,NA,NA,TRBV7-3,18,CASSLSPRRPTSYNEQFF,TGTGCCAGCAGCTTATCACCAAGGCGTCCGACCTCATACAATGAGCAGTTCTTC
TRBJ1-5,many,NA,TRBV7-2,15,CASSLVWEGVRPQHF,TGTGCCAGCAGCTTAGTTTGGGAGGGGGTACGGCCCCAGCATTTT
TRBJ2-7,many,NA,TRBV28,14,CASSFNAGSPEQYF,TGTGCCAGCAGTTTTAACGCGGGATCACCCGAGCAGTACTTC
TRBJ1-5,NA,NA,TRBV11-2,17,CASSLDGGAWSNQPQHF,TGTGCCAGCAGCTTAGACGGGGGCGCTTGGAGCAATCAGCCCCAGCATTTT
TRBJ2-2,many,NA,TRBV10-2,15,CASSGSSANTGELFF,TGCGCCAGCAGTGGGTCTAGCGCGAACACCGGGGAGCTGTTTTTT
TRBJ1-2,NA,NA,TRBV4-2,14,CASSQDLTPYGYTF,TGTGCCAGCAGCCAAGACTTGACTCCCTATGGCTACACCTTC
TRBJ2-6,NA,NA,TRBV5-5,14,CASSILAGSNVLTF,TGTGCCAGCTCCATTCTTGCGGGGTCCAACGTCCTGACTTTC
TRBJ1-5,NA,NA,TRBV7-9,16,CASSLPLAGGNQPQHF,TGTGCCAGCAGCTTACCCCTAGCGGGAGGCAATCAGCCCCAGCATTTT
TRBJ2-1,NA,NA,TRBV5-8,15,CASKAGTRSRNEQFF,TGTGCCAGCAAGGCGGGGACAAGGTCTCGGAATGAGCAGTTCTTC
TRBJ2-7,NA,NA,TRBV25-1,11,CASSLAGEQYF,TGTGCCAGCAGTCTTGCGGGCGAGCAGTACTTC
TRBJ1-3,NA,TRBD1,TRBV20-1,14,CSAAYTGGGNTIYF,TGCAGTGCGGCCTATACAGGGGGTGGAAACACCATATATTTT
TRBJ2-1,NA,TRBD2,TRBV11-2,19,CASTRRAGAVGGGYNEQFF,TGTGCCAGCACCCGCCGCGCGGGAGCAGTGGGGGGGGGATACAATGAGCAGTTCTTC
TRBJ2-3,NA,NA,TRBV19,13,CASGRPRTDTQCF,TGTGCCAGTGGCAGACCCCGGACGGATACGCAGTGTTTT